The entry that follows covers one TCR beta chain sequence. Its antigen is unknown. This sample stems from a study of T-cell memory formation after mild COVID-19. In the study overall: Largely donor-specific sequence clusters came from a couple of donors.

Constant-segment-primed 5'RACE gave TCR alpha and TCR beta cDNA libraries with sample barcodes and UMIs. TCRdb redid the calling of the 5' RACE reads with MiXCR, one entry per CDR3 protein. In the table there are fewer than 350,000 distinct CDR3 sequences, over 7% of which are singletons. Points from the study as a whole: A second wave expanding day 15 to 37 was CD4+-biased; contracting clones were balanced. CD8+ contracting clones occupied EMRA, while CD4+ ones occupied mainly CM and EM.

The receptor comes from a man between 18 and 29 years old who had mild COVID-19 (a few samples of this study predate the infection). Cell type and time point are not known. Specimen: PBMCs or a T cell subset sorted from them (not recorded which).

The CDR3 is CASSSLTGWAEAFF. The CDR3 DNA is TGTGCCAGCAGTTCCCTGACAGGGTGGGCTGAAGCTTTCTTT. The chain combines TRBV6-5 with TRBJ1-1; TRBD1 aligns across 7 bases. The CDR3 runs to 14 residues. J was trimmed by 6 bases and V by 4 bases; bases with no gene match: 8. CDR1 is MNHEY and CDR2 is SVGAGI in the germline V gene.